The sequence of this T cell receptor beta chain was determined in a study of blood T cell repertoires in COVID-19 (TCRdb year 2020). Regarding the research as a whole: The collaborator samples originated in the United States, Italy and Spain and spanned the acute and convalescent phases of COVID-19. Samples were obtained from the ongoing ImmuneRACE study (first 160 participants) and from over a thousand subjects provided by 6 global collaborators. Nearly every sample came with metadata listing a de-identified subject ID, COVID-19 status, age in years and sex. HLA class I and class II types, where available, came from metadata supplied by the sample provider rather than from assay-based typing. The repertoires were released in a freely available public database intended as a resource for research on the immune response to SARS-CoV-2. Subjects who had been exposed to COVID-19, were actively infected with it, or had recovered from it provided the deeply sampled blood TCRbeta repertoires that made up the dataset. The material from the prospective study consisted of cDNA or gDNA derived from T cells, B-cell-depleted T cells, or PBMCs. The research as a whole found: The quantity of clinical and demographic metadata differed by source and by participant and was supplied without curation.

Looking up the germline V gene (reference sequence) yields CDR1 LNHDA and CDR2 SQIVND. The germline V and J ends show losses of 6 bases and 7 bases respectively, and no gene match explains 12 bases of the junction. The CDR3 holds 16 amino acids from the cysteine to the phenylalanine. Of all the DNA, just the CDR3 is kept, 48 bases in frame from base 1. At one collaborating source in Seattle, patients were enrolled during active infection and were followed longitudinally through the course of disease. Each collaborating institution followed its own protocols to collect whole blood in K2EDTA tubes. Collaborator samples were shipped for TCRbeta analysis as frozen whole blood, isolated PBMCs, or DNA extracted from either sample type. On this clone itself: The target of this receptor is not known. It has no much larger one-base neighbor in the sample; base qualities were not kept.

TCRbeta CDR3 regions were amplified from genomic DNA by means of the immunoSEQ Assay, a bias-controlled multiplex PCR. For the original study's pipeline: Nucleated cell counts per sample were estimated from amplification of reference gene primers within the assay. To quantify the absolute abundance of each unique TCRbeta CDR3 rearrangement, sequence reads were collapsed and filtered. For each sample, productive Simpson clonality was calculated as the square root of Simpson's diversity index across productive rearrangements. TCRdb carries this immuneACCESS record with in-frame sequences only. Its versions omit some clonotypes, under half of them owing to an unresolved V gene in the studies checked, with the rest unexplained. That table supplies the V and J calls and clone size; D and trimming were determined from the DNA. In this sample the table shows under 450,000 clones, approximately 89% of which occur a single time. The ten largest make up around 1.5% of the sample.

The source is a woman aged 40 to 49 with COVID-19, enrolled during active disease. Here the chain combines TRBV19 and TRBJ1-5; TRBD1 aligns with 10 central bases. Material: peripheral blood. This receptor carries the CDR3 CASSAAGQGTWQPQHF. The DNA sequence follows: TGTGCCAGTAGCGCCGCGGGACAGGGGACTTGGCAGCCCCAGCATTTT.